The next 6 T cell receptor beta chains were all read from a single sample in a study of shared clonotypes between healthy human individuals. As defined, naive CD8 cells were CD45RO-negative and positively selected for CCR7, with terminally differentiated effector memory CD45RA+ cells excluded. Clones were sequenced by immunoSEQ multiplex PCR, and TCRdb holds only the in-frame ones, with some missing. The table shows around 2.1 million clones, with about 92% occurring only once. The sample was naive CD8+ T cells from PBMCs. The receptors originated from a man younger than 30 in good health. Some clones in this sample may be carry-over from other donors' samples.

The chain employs TRBV28 and TRBJ1-4; 12 positions match TRBD1. Germline V gene data show CDR1 as MDHEN and CDR2 as SYDVKM. The CDR3 contains 20 residues. The J segment lost 6 bases and the V segment lost 3 bases, leaving 17 bases of the junction unmatched. The CDR3 is CASSFEGQGAINLLDEKLFF. DNA of the CDR3: TGTGCCAGCAGTTTCGAGGGACAGGGGGCCATCAACTTACTCGATGAAAAACTGTTTTTT.

The rearrangement uses TRBV6-1 and TRBJ2-3; a possible D gene is TRBD2 (6 bases). The germline V gene has CDR1 MNHNS and CDR2 SASEGT. V was clipped by 11 bases and J by 3 bases, with 15 bases between them. This CDR3 region has 13 residues. The CDR3 is CAGGGRGTDTQYF. CDR3 DNA: TGTGCCGGTGGGGGGAGAGGGACAGATACGCAGTATTTT.

The chain combines TRBV7-9 with TRBJ1-2, with 7 bases aligning to TRBD1. The V gene end was trimmed by 1 base and the J gene end by 7 bases; junction bases not matched to a gene: 3. Germline lookup yields CDR1 SEHNR and CDR2 FQNEAQ (reference sequence). The CDR3 is 13 amino acids. The DNA of the CDR3 is TGTGCCAGCAGCTTAGGCACAGGGGCTGGCTACACCTTC. Translating gives CASSLGTGAGYTF.

This rearrangement joins TRBV28 to TRBJ2-5; 7 nucleotides line up with TRBD1. Germline V gene lookup returns CDR1 MDHEN and CDR2 SYDVKM. This CDR3 is built from 14 residues. The V gene end was trimmed by 5 bases and the J gene end by 1 base; junction bases not matched to a gene: 4. The CDR3 here is CASSPDRVQETQYF. The CDR3 region has the DNA TGTGCCAGCAGTCCCGACAGGGTCCAAGAGACCCAGTACTTC.

The gene calls are TRBV15 and TRBJ2-3; D call uncertain. The germline V gene encodes CDR1 LNHNV and CDR2 YYDKDF (reference sequence). The V end lost 5 bases, the J end lost 2 bases, and 5 bases lay between the germline ends. CDR3 size: 12 residues. The CDR3 spells CATSGITDTQYF. Written as DNA, the CDR3 is TGTGCCACCAGCGGCATCACAGATACGCAGTATTTT. The full variable domain, with the rest looked up from reference TRBV15 and TRBJ2-3, is DAMVIQNPRYQVTQFGKPVTLSCSQTLNHNVMYWYQQKSSQAPKLLFHYYDKDFNNEADTPDNFQSRRPNTSFCFLDIRSPGLGDTAMYLCATSGITDTQYFGPGTRLTVL.

V and J are TRBV7-6 and TRBJ1-1; possible D gene TRBD1, 5 bases. CDR3 length: 15 residues. Germline V lookup: CDR1 SGHVS, CDR2 FNYEAQ. Deletions cut 4 bases from V and 7 bases from J, with 19 bases between. CDR3 region: CASSSTRAPGHEAFF. Here the CDR3 DNA reads TGTGCCAGCAGCTCAACGCGGGCCCCAGGACATGAAGCTTTCTTT.